Shown below are 14 T cell receptor beta chains from a single sample sequenced in a study of PD-1 blockade in mismatch repair-deficient tumors. Profiled with immunoSEQ multiplex PCR; TCRdb holds only in-frame clones, not every one. The sample holds just under 65,000 clones; more than 70% are singletons and the top ten take approximately 15%. This material consisted of peripheral blood, taken 52 weeks after starting pembrolizumab. The receptors originated from an adult with mismatch repair-deficient cancer.

This clone came up once. The J gene is TRBJ1-2, the V gene TRBV30; D not certain. CDR1 GTSNPN and CDR2 SVGIG come from the germline V gene (reference sequence). V gave up 6 bases and J gave up 7 bases, with 18 bases separating them. CDR3 length equals 13 residues. DNA for the CDR3: TGTGCCTGTCGGGCACACGTCAATATTGGCTACACCTTC. Protein sequence: CACRAHVNIGYTF.

The genes are TRBV13 and TRBJ2-3; unclear D gene. The CDR3 runs 13 residues. CDR1 PRHDT and CDR2 FYEKMQ come from the germline V gene (reference sequence). Deletions cut 2 bases from V and 6 bases from J, with 9 bases between. CDR3 residues: CASSLSNADTQYF. The CDR3 DNA is TGTGCCAGCAGCTTATCTAACGCCGATACGCAGTATTTT.

The chain has TRBV7-8 and TRBJ2-5; 11 bases map to TRBD2. The CDR3 extends over 18 amino acids. Trimming at V came to 1 base and at J to 2 bases, leaving 9 bases not matched to a gene. Germline values: CDR1 SGHVS, CDR2 FQNEAQ. The CDR3 region has the DNA TGTGCCAGCAGCTTAGGGGGGCCGACTAGCGGGACTCAAGAGACCCAGTACTTC. Its translation is CASSLGGPTSGTQETQYF.

This chain links TRBV6-1 with TRBJ2-7; TRBD1 might be the D (6 bases). CDR1 is MNHNS, CDR2 SASEGT, per germline. Trimming took off 4 bases at V and 2 bases at J, with 9 bases between the two ends. This CDR3 spans 13 amino acids. CDR3 protein: CASSGTAAYEQYF. CDR3 nucleotide sequence: TGTGCCAGCAGTGGGACAGCCGCCTACGAGCAGTACTTC.

This chain joins TRBV6-5 and TRBJ1-1; D possibly corresponds to TRBD1 (5 bases). This CDR3 has 13 amino acids. Trimming left V 5 bases short and J 4 bases short, with 11 bases between. Germline V CDR1 and CDR2: MNHEY, SVGAGI. The CDR3 DNA reads as TGTGCCAGCAGTCCAGAGGGGATCACTGAAGCTTTCTTT. This gives the protein CASSPEGITEAFF.

This chain connects TRBV7-9 to TRBJ2-1; 12 bases line up with TRBD2. Germline V gives CDR1 SEHNR, CDR2 FQNEAQ (reference sequence). This CDR3 is 15 amino acids long. Trimming took 5 bases from V and 7 from J; bases not matched to a gene: 6. The CDR3 DNA sequence: TGTGCCAGCAGCCCTAGCGGGAGGGCCCGGAATGAGCAGTTCTTC. Residues: CASSPSGRARNEQFF. Drawing the rest from reference TRBV7-9 and TRBJ2-1, the complete variable domain is DTGVSQNPRHKITKRGQNVTFRCDPISEHNRLYWYRQTLGQGPEFLTYFQNEAQLEKSRLLSDRFSAERPKGSFSTLEIQRTEQGDSAMYLCASSPSGRARNEQFFGPGTRLTVL.

The chain recombines TRBV7-8 with TRBJ2-5; TRBD2 is a possible D gene (5 bases). From germline, CDR1 is SGHVS and CDR2 FQNEAQ. V was clipped by 5 bases and J by 5 bases, with 15 bases between them. The CDR3 covers 14 residues. The CDR3 sequence: CASSPTGIGETQYF. The CDR3 bases are TGTGCCAGCAGCCCGACCGGGATCGGGGAGACCCAGTACTTC.

The rearrangement links TRBV11-3 to TRBJ2-7; a possible D gene is TRBD2 (6 bases). This CDR3 has 15 amino acids. The V end was cut by 6 bases, the J end by 1 base, with 16 bases between. The germline gives CDR1 SGHNT, CDR2 YENEEA. Written as DNA, the CDR3 is TGTGCCAGCAGTCGAACGGGGGACTTTTCCTACGAGCAGTACTTC. Residues: CASSRTGDFSYEQYF.

The chain couples TRBV28 to TRBJ1-2; perhaps TRBD1 as D (6 bases). Germline CDR1 is MDHEN and CDR2 is SYDVKM. Trimming stripped 7 bases from V and 4 bases from J, with 16 bases between. The CDR3 totals 14 residues. Here the CDR3 reads CASIERGGAYGYTF. The CDR3 DNA reads TGTGCCAGCATCGAGCGGGGGGGCGCCTATGGCTACACCTTC.

The rearrangement uses TRBV13 and TRBJ2-1; a possible D gene is TRBD2 (5 bases). CDR3 length: 13 residues. CDR1 is PRHDT and CDR2 is FYEKMQ in the germline V gene (reference sequence). V was shortened by 5 bases and J by 8 bases, with 13 bases between the two germline ends. CDR3 bases: TGTGCCAGCAGCCTAACCGACGGGGATGAGCAGTTCTTC. It specifies CASSLTDGDEQFF.

The rearrangement uses TRBV9 and TRBJ1-5; the match to TRBD1 covers 8 bases. Germline V gives CDR1 SGDLS, CDR2 YYNGEE. The CDR3 spans 15 residues. V trimming: 3 bases; J trimming: 2 bases; junction bases outside the gene matches: 4. CDR3 DNA sequence: TGTGCCAGCAGCGCTGGGACAGGCGGCAATCAGCCCCAGCATTTT. It is translated as CASSAGTGGNQPQHF.

V and J are TRBV12-1 and TRBJ2-7; whether TRBD1, the table's D call, matches the DNA was not checked. TRBV12-1 is shown as a pseudogene. CDR3 size: 15 residues. The chain's CDR3 is CASSYPGQGTYEQYF. The DNA for the CDR3 is TGTGCCAGCAGCTACCCGGGACAGGGGACGTACGAGCAGTACTTC.

In nucleotides, the CDR3 is TGCGCCAGCAGCCAAGATCCTAGAGCGGGAGGGCCCTACAATGAGCAGTTCTTC. This gives the protein CASSQDPRAGGPYNEQFF. The rearrangement uses TRBV4-1 and TRBJ2-1, with 10 positions matching TRBD2. This CDR3 contains 18 residues. Germline CDR1 reads MGHRA; CDR2 reads YSYEKL. After removal of 0 bases from V and 2 bases from J, the junction contained 7 bases not matched to a gene.

The chain has TRBV4-2 and TRBJ2-1; 8 bases line up with TRBD2. Germline V CDR1 and CDR2: LGHNA, YNFKEQ. Losses at the gene ends were 5 bases for V and 9 bases for J; bases not matched to a gene: 3. The CDR3 sequence is 12 residues long. CDR3 sequence: CASSASGREQFF. The CDR3 DNA follows: TGTGCCAGCAGCGCTAGCGGGCGTGAGCAGTTCTTC.